The following is a T cell receptor (beta chain) sequence with its context. Its target is unknown. This record belongs to a study of blood T cells in healthy people across ages. Study conclusions and caveats: Because sorting was not performed, PBMCs prevented conclusive naive versus antigen-experienced comparison.

The CDR3 has 14 residues. V lost 4 bases to trimming and J lost 1 base, with 10 bases between them. Germline loops: CDR1 SGHTA, CDR2 FQGNSA. The use of a sample-barcoded 5' primer and a J-beta primer mix characterized a second PCR of about 7 to 12 cycles. One entry per CDR3 protein, called by TCRdb with MiXCR from the 5' RACE reads. There are over 700,000 distinct CDR3 sequences in the sample; 50% to 65% occur only once, and approximately 40% lies in the top ten. This chain links TRBV7-2 with TRBJ1-1; no clear D gene. The receptor was derived from an elderly man in good health. Input material: blood. DNA of the CDR3: TGTGCCAGCAGCTCCATGAACTGGAACACTGAAGCTTTCTTT. This encodes CASSSMNWNTEAFF.